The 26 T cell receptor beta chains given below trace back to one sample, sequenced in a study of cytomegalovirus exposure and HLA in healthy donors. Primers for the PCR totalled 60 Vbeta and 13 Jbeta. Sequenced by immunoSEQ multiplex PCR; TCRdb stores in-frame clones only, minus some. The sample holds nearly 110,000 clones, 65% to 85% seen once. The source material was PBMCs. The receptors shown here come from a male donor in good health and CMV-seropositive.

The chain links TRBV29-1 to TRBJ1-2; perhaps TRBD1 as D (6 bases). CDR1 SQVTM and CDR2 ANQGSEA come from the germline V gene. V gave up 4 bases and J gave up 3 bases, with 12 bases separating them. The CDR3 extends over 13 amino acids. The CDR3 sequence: CSVVGAQDYGYTF. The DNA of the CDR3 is TGCAGCGTTGTGGGGGCGCAGGACTATGGCTACACCTTC.

The CDR3 protein is CASSGTGRYGYTF. CDR3 nucleotides: TGTGCCAGCAGTGGAACAGGGCGCTATGGCTACACCTTC. The chain has TRBV6-1 and TRBJ1-2; maybe TRBD1 (6 bases). Germline V gene lookup returns CDR1 MNHNS and CDR2 SASEGT. The V gene lost 4 bases and the J gene lost 4 bases, with 10 bases spanning the gap. The CDR3 contains 13 residues.

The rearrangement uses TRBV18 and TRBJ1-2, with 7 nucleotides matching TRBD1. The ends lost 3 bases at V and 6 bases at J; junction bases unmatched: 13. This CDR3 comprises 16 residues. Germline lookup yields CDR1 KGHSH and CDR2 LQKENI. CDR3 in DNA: TGTGCCAGCTCACCTCCCGCGAATCGCAGGGGGGATGGCTACACCTTC. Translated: CASSPPANRRGDGYTF.

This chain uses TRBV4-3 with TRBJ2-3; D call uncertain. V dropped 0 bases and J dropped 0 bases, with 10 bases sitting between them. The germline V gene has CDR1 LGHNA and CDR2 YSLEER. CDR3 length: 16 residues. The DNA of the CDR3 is TGCGCCAGCAGCCAAGATCGGGTCCCTAGCACAGATACGCAGTATTTT. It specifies CASSQDRVPSTDTQYF.

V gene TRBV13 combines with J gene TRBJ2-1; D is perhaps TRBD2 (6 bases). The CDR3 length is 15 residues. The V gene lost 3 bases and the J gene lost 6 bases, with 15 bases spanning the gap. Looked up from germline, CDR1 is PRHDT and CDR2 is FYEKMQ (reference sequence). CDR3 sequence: CASSLGLHSGNEQFF. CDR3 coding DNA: TGTGCCAGCAGCTTGGGACTTCACTCAGGCAATGAGCAGTTCTTC.

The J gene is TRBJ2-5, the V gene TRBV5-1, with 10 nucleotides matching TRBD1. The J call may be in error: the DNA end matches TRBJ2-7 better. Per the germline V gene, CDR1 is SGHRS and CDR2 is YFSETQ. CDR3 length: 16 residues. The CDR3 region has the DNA TGCGCCAGCAGTTCCCAACCGACAGGGGGCCTCTACGAGCAGTACTTC. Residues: CASSSQPTGGLYEQYF.

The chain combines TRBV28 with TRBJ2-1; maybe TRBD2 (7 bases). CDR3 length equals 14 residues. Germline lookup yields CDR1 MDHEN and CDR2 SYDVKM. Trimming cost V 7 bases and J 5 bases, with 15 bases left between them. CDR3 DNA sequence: TGTGCCAGCACCAAGGGGGGGCGGGACAATGAGCAGTTCTTC. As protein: CASTKGGRDNEQFF.

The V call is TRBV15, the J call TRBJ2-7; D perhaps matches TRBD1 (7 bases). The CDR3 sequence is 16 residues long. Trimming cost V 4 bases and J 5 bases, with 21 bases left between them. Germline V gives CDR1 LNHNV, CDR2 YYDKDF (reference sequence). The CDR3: CATSTQAGGGIDEQYF. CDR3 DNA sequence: TGTGCCACCAGCACCCAGGCAGGGGGAGGTATCGACGAGCAGTACTTC.

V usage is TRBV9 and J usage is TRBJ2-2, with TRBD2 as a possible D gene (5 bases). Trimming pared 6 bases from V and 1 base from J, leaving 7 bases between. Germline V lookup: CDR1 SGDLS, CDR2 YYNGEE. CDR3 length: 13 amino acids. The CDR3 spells CASNRGNTGELFF. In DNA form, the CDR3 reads TGTGCCAGCAACCGGGGGAACACCGGGGAGCTGTTTTTT.

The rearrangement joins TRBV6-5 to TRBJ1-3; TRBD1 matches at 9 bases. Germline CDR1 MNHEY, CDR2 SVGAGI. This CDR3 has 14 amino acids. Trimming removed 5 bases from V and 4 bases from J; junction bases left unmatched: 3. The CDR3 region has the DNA TGTGCCAGCAGTAACAGGGGGCGCGGAAACACCATATATTTT. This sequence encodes CASSNRGRGNTIYF.

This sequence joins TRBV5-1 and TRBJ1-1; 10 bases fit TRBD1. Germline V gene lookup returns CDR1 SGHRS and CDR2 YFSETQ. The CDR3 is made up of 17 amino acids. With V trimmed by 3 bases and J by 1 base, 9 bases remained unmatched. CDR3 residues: CASSSPSGQGSNTEAFF. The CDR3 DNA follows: TGCGCCAGCAGCTCCCCCTCGGGACAGGGGTCGAACACTGAAGCTTTCTTT.

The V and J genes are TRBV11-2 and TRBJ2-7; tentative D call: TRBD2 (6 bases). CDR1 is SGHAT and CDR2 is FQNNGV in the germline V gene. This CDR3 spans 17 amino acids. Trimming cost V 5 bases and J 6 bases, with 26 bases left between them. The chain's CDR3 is CASSPLSSGGKDSEQYF. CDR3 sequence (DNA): TGTGCCAGCAGCCCCTTGTCATCCGGGGGAAAGGACTCCGAGCAGTACTTC.

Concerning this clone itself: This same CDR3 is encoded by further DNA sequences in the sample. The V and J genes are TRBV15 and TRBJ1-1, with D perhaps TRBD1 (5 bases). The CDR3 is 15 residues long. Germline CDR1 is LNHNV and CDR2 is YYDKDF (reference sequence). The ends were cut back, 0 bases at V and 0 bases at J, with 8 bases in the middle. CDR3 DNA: TGTGCCACCAGCAGAGATAACAGGTTGAACACTGAAGCTTTCTTT. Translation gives CATSRDNRLNTEAFF.

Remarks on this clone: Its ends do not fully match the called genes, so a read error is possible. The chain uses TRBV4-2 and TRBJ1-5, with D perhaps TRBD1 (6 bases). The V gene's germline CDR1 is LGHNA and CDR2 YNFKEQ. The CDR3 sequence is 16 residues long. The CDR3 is CASSHGDRNSNQPQNF. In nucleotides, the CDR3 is TGTGCCAGCAGCCATGGTGACAGGAATAGCAATCAGCCCCAGAATTTT.

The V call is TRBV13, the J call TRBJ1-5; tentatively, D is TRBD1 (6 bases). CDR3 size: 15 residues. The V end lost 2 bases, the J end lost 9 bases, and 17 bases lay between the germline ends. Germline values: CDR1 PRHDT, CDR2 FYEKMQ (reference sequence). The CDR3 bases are TGTGCCAGCAGCTTATCAGGGGAGCCGGACAGGCCCCAGCATTTT. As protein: CASSLSGEPDRPQHF.

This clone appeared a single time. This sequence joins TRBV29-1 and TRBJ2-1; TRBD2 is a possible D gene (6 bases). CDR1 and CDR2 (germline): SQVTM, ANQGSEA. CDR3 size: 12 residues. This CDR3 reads CSTTSGRGEQFF. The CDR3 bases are TGCAGTACCACCTCGGGGCGGGGTGAGCAGTTCTTC.

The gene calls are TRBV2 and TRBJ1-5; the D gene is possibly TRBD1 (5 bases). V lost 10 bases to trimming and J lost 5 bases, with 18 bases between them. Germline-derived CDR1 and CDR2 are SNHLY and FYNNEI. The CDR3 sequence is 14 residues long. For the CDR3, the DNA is TGTGCCACACAACTCGAAAGGGGTGATCAGCCCCAGCATTTT. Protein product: CATQLERGDQPQHF.

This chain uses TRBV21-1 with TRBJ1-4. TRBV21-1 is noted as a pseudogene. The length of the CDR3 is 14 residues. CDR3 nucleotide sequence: TGTGCCAGCAGCGCGGGACTGTCACATGAAAAACTGTTTTTT. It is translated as CASSAGLSHEKLFF.

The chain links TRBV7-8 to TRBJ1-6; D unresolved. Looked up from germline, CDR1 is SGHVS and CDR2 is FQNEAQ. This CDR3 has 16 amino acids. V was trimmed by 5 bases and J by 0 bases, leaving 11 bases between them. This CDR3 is CASSPSRFSYNSPLHF. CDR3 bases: TGTGCCAGCAGCCCGAGCAGGTTCTCCTATAATTCACCCCTCCACTTT.

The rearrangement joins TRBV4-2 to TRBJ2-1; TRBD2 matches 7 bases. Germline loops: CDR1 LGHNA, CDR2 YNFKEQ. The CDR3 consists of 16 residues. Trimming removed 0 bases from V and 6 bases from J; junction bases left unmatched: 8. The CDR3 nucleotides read TGTGCCAGCAGCCAAGATCCCCAGACTAGCTCCAATGAGCAGTTCTTC. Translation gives CASSQDPQTSSNEQFF.

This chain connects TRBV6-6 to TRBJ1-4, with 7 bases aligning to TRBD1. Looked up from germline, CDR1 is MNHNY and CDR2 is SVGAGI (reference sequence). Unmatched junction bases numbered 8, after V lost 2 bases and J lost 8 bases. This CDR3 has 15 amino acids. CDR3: CASSYRGQPLEKLFF. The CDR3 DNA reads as TGTGCCAGCAGTTACCGGGGACAGCCGTTGGAAAAACTGTTTTTT.

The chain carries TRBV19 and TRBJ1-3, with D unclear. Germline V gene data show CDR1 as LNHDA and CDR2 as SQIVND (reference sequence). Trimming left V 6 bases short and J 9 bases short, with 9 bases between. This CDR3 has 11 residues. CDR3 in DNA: TGTGCCAGTAGCCGAGAAAGCACCATATATTTT. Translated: CASSRESTIYF.

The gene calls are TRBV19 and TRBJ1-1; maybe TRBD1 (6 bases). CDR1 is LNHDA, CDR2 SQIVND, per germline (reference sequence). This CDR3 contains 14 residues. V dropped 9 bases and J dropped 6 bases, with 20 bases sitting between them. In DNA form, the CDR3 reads TGTGCCAGCGTCCAGGACAGAACTAAAGCTGAAGCTTTCTTT. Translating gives CASVQDRTKAEAFF. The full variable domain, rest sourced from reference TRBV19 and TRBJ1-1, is DGGITQSPKYLFRKEGQNVTLSCEQNLNHDAMYWYRQDPGQGLRLIYYSQIVNDFQKGDIAEGYSVSREKKESFPLTVTSAQKNPTAFYLCASVQDRTKAEAFFGQGTRLTVV.

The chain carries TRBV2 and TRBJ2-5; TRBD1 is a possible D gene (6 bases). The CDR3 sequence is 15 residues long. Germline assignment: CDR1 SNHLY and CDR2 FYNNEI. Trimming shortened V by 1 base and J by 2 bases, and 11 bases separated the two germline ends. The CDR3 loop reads CASSEGYRDQETQYF. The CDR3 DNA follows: TGTGCCAGCAGTGAAGGTTACAGGGATCAAGAGACCCAGTACTTC.

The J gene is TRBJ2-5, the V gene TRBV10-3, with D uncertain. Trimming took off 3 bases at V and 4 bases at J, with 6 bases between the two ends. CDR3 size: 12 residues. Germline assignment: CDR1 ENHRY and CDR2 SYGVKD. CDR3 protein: CAISESAETQYF. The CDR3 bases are TGTGCCATCAGTGAAAGCGCAGAGACCCAGTACTTC.

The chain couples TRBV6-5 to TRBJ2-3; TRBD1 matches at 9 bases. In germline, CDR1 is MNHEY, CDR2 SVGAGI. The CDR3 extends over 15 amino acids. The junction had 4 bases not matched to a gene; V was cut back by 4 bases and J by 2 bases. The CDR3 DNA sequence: TGTGCCAGCAGTTTCGGGACAGGGCCCACAGATACGCAGTATTTT. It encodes CASSFGTGPTDTQYF.